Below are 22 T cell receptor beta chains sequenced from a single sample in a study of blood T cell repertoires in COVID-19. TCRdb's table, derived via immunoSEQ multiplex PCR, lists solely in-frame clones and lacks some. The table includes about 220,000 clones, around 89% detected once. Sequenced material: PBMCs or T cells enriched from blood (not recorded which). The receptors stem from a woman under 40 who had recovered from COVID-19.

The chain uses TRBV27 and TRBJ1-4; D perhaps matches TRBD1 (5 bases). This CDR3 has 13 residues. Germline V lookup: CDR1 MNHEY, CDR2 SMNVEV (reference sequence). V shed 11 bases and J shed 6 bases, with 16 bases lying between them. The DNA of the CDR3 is TGTGCCTCCAAGGTCGGGGGGGATGAAAAACTGTTTTTT. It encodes CASKVGGDEKLFF. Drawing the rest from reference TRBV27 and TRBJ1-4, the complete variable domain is EAQVTQNPRYLITVTGKKLTVTCSQNMNHEYMSWYRQDPGLGLRQIYYSMNVEVTDKGDVPEGYKVSRKEKRNFPLILESPSPNQTSLYFCASKVGGDEKLFFGSGTQLSVL.

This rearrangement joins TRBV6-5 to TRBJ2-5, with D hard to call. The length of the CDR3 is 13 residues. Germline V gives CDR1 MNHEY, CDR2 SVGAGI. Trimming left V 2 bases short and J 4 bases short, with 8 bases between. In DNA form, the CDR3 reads TGTGCCAGCAGTTACGGGCTCCGAGAGACCCAGTACTTC. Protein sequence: CASSYGLRETQYF.

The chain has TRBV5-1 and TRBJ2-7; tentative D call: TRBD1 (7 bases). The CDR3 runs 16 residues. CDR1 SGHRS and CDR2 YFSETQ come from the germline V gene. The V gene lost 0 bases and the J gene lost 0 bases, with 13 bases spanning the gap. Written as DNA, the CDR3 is TGCGCCAGCAGCTTGGGAGCAGGGGGGAGCTCCTACGAGCAGTACTTC. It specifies CASSLGAGGSSYEQYF.

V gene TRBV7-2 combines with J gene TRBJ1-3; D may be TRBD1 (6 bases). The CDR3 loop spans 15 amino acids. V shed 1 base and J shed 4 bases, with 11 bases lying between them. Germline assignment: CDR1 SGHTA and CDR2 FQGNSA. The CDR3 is CASSLVGGLGNTIYF. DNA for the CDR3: TGTGCCAGCAGCTTAGTCGGGGGGCTAGGAAACACCATATATTTT. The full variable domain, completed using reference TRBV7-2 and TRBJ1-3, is GAGVSQSPSNKVTEKGKDVELRCDPISGHTALYWYRQSLGQGLEFLIYFQGNSAPDKSGLPSDRFSAERTGGSVSTLTIQRTQQEDSAVYLCASSLVGGLGNTIYFGEGSWLTVV.

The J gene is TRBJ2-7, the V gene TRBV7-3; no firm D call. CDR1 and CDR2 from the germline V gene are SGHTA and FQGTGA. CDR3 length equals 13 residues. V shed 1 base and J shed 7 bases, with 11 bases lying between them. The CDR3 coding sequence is TGTGCCAGCAGCTTAAATGCCGGGTCGGAGCAGTACTTC. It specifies CASSLNAGSEQYF.

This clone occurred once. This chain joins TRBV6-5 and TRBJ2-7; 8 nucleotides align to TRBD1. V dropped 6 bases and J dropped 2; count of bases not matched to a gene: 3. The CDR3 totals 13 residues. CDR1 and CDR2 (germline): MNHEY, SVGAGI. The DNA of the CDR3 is TGTGCCAGCAGGCGGGACAGGACCTACGAGCAGTACTTC. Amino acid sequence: CASRRDRTYEQYF.

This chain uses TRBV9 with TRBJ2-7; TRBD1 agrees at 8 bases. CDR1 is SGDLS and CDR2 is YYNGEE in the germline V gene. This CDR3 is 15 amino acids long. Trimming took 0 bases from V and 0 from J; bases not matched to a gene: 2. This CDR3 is CASSVEGQASYEQYF. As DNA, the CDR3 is TGTGCCAGCAGCGTAGAGGGACAGGCCTCCTACGAGCAGTACTTC.

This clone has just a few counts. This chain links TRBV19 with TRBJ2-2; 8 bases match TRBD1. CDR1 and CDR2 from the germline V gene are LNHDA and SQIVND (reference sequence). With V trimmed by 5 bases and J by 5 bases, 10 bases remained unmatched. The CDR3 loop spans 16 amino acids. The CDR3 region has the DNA TGTGCCAGTAGTCACAGGGGGGTGACGGTTACCGGGGAGCTGTTTTTT. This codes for CASSHRGVTVTGELFF.

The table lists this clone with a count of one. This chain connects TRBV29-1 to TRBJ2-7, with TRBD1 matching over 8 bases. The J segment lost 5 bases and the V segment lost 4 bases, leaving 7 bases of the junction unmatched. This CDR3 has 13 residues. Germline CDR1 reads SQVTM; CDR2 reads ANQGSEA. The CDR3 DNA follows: TGCAGCGTTGGACAGGGGACAGTGGACGAGCAGTACTTC. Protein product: CSVGQGTVDEQYF.

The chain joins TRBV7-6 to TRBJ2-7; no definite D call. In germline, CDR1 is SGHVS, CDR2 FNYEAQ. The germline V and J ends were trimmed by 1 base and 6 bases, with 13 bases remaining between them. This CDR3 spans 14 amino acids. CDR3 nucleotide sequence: TGTGCCAGCAGCTTAGGGCCGGGTGACTTCGAGCAGTACTTC. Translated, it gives CASSLGPGDFEQYF.

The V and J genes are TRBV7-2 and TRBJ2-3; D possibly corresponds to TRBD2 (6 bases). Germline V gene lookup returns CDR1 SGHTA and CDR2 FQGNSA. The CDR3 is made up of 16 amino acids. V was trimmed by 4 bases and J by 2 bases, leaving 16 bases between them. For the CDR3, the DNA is TGTGCCAGCAGCTCACGGGACTTCTCATCCACAGATACGCAGTATTTT. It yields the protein CASSSRDFSSTDTQYF.

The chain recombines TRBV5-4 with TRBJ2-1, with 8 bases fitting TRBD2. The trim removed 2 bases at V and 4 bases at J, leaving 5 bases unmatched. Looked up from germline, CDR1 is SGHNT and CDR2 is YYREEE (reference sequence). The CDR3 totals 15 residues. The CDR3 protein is CASSFRSGGYNEQFF. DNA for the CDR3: TGTGCCAGCAGCTTCCGGAGCGGGGGATACAATGAGCAGTTCTTC. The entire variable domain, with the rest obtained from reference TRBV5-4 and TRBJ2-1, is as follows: ETGVTQSPTHLIKTRGQQVTLRCSSQSGHNTVSWYQQALGQGPQFIFQYYREEENGRGNFPPRFSGLQFPNYSSELNVNALELDDSALYLCASSFRSGGYNEQFFGPGTRLTVL.

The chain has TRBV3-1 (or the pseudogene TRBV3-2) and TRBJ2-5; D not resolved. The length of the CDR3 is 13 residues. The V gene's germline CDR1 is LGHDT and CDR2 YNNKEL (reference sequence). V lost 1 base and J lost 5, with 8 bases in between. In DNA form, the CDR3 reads TGTGCCAGCAGCCAAGCTTATGTGGAGACCCAGTACTTC. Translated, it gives CASSQAYVETQYF.

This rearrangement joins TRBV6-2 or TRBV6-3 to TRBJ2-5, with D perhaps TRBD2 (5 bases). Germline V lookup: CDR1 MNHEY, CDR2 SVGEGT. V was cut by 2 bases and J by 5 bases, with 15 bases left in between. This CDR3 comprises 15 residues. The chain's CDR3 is CASSYSTGWWETQYF. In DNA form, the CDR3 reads TGTGCCAGCAGTTACAGTACGGGGTGGTGGGAGACCCAGTACTTC.

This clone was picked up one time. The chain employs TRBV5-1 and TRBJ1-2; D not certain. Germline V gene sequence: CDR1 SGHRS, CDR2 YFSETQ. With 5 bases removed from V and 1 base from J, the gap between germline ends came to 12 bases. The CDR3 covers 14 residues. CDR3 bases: TGCGCCAGCAGATTTGCTATACTTAACTATGGCTACACCTTC. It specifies CASRFAILNYGYTF. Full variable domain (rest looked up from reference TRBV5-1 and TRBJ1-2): KAGVTQTPRYLIKTRGQQVTLSCSPISGHRSVSWYQQTPGQGLQFLFEYFSETQRNKGNFPGRFSGRQFSNSRSEMNVSTLELGDSALYLCASRFAILNYGYTFGSGTRLTVV.

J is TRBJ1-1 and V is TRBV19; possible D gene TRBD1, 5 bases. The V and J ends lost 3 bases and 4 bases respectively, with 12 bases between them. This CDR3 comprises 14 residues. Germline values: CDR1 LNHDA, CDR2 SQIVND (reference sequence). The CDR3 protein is CASSITGRVTEAFF. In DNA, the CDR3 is TGTGCCAGTAGTATTACAGGTCGGGTCACTGAAGCTTTCTTT.

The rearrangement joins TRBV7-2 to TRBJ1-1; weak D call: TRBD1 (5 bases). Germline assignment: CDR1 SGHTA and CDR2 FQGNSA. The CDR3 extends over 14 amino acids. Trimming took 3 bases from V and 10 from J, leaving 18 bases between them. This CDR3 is CASSLAQVVGGAFF. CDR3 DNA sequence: TGTGCCAGCAGCTTGGCCCAGGTCGTGGGGGGAGCTTTCTTT. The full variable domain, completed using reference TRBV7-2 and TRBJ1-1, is GAGVSQSPSNKVTEKGKDVELRCDPISGHTALYWYRQSLGQGLEFLIYFQGNSAPDKSGLPSDRFSAERTGGSVSTLTIQRTQQEDSAVYLCASSLAQVVGGAFFGQGTRLTVV.

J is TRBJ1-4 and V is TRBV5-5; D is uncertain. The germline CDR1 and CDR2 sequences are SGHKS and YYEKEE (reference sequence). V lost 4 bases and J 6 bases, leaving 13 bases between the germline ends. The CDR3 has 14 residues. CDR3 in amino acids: CASSQTSNDEKLFF. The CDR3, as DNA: TGTGCCAGCAGCCAGACAAGTAATGATGAAAAACTGTTTTTT.

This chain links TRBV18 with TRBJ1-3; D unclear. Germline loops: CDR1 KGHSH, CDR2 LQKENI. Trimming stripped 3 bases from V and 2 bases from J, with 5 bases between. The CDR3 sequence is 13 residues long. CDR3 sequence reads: CASSPNTGNTIYF. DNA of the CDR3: TGTGCCAGCTCACCTAATACTGGAAACACCATATATTTT. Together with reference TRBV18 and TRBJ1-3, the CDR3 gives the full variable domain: NAGVMQNPRHLVRRRGQEARLRCSPMKGHSHVYWYRQLPEEGLKFMVYLQKENIIDESGMPKERFSAEFPKEGPSILRIQQVVRGDSAAYFCASSPNTGNTIYFGEGSWLTVV.

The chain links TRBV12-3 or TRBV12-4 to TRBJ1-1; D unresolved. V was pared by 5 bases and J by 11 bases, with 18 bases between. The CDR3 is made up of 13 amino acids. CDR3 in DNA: TGTGCCAGCAGTCGACCCGGGGAGGCTGGGGCTTTCTTT. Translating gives CASSRPGEAGAFF.

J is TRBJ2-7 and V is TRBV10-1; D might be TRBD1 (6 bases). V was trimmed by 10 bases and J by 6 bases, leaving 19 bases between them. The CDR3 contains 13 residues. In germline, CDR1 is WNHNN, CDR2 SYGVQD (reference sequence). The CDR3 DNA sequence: TGCGCCAAAACACAGGGTGAGTCGTGCGAGCAGTACTTC. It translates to CAKTQGESCEQYF.

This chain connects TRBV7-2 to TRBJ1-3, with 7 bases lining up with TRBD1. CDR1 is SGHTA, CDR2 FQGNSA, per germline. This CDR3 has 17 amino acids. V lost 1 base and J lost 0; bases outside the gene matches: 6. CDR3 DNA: TGTGCCAGCAGCTTAGTGCGGGCAGGGGGCTCTGGAAACACCATATATTTT. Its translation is CASSLVRAGGSGNTIYF.